Included here is one T cell receptor (beta chain) sequence, with context. The data derive from a study of T cells of healthy individuals. CDR3 length: 14 residues. Germline CDR1 is SGHTA and CDR2 is FQGNSA. The V gene lost 6 bases and the J gene lost 2 bases, with 11 bases spanning the gap. TCRdb re-derived calls from the 5' RACE reads in MiXCR, one entry per CDR3 protein. The sample lists 55,000 to 65,000 distinct CDR3 sequences, 15% to 20% occurring once. The genes are TRBV7-2 and TRBJ1-3; D remains unclear. The TCR was taken from a human donor in good health. The CDR3 spells CASREGRAGNTIYF. CDR3 sequence (DNA): TGTGCCAGCAGGGAGGGCCGCGCTGGAAACACCATATATTTT.